Following are 4 T cell receptor beta chains from one sample sequenced in a study of blood T cell repertoires in COVID-19. The repertoire was sequenced with immunoSEQ multiplex PCR; TCRdb's copy has only in-frame clones and lacks some. The top ten clones hold around 7% of a sample with 200,000 or so clones, around 82% of them seen once. Sequenced input: PBMCs or T cells enriched from blood (not recorded which). These receptors came from a man aged 35-49 years who had recovered from COVID-19.

This chain joins TRBV3-1 (or the pseudogene TRBV3-2) and TRBJ2-7; possibly TRBD2 for D (7 bases). This CDR3 comprises 13 residues. Germline lookup yields CDR1 LGHDT and CDR2 YNNKEL (reference sequence). The germline V and J ends were trimmed by 6 bases and 6 bases, with 15 bases remaining between them. CDR3 DNA: TGTGCCAGCAGTGCAGAAGGGGGGGGCGAGCAGTACTTC. It specifies CASSAEGGGEQYF.

The rearrangement links TRBV18 to TRBJ1-2; D possibly corresponds to TRBD1 (6 bases). The CDR3 runs 14 residues. The germline CDR1 and CDR2 sequences are KGHSH and LQKENI. V was shortened by 2 bases and J by 6 bases, with 13 bases between the two germline ends. The CDR3 DNA reads TGTGCCAGCTCACCATCTATGGACAGCCATGGCTACACCTTC. Protein product: CASSPSMDSHGYTF.

V and J are TRBV5-1 and TRBJ1-2; TRBD1 matches 11 bases. The CDR3 runs 16 residues. Germline V CDR1 and CDR2: SGHRS, YFSETQ. With 0 bases clipped from V and 7 bases from J, the junction kept 8 bases outside the gene matches. CDR3 sequence: CASSLASGQGAGGYTF. The CDR3, as DNA: TGCGCCAGCAGCTTGGCCTCTGGACAGGGGGCAGGTGGCTACACCTTC.

This clone has a handful of counts. The chain is built from TRBV7-6 and TRBJ1-1; TRBD1 is a possible D gene (6 bases). CDR3 length: 14 residues. Germline CDR1 is SGHVS and CDR2 is FNYEAQ. V dropped 5 bases and J dropped 8 bases, with 18 bases sitting between them. CDR3 coding DNA: TGTGCCAGCAGCGCCCCGGGGGCGGGGGCGGAAGCTTTCTTT. Encoded protein: CASSAPGAGAEAFF.